What follows are 18 T cell receptor beta chains derived from one specimen sequenced in a study of control samples from healthy donors and cancer patients. TCRdb's table, derived via immunoSEQ multiplex PCR, lists solely in-frame clones and lacks some. The sample carries some 210,000 clones, approximately 91% recorded once. Specimen: blood. All receptors derive from a man aged 30 to 45 in good health.

The chain links TRBV13 to TRBJ2-3; D is uncertain. The CDR3 is 14 residues long. The V gene lost 4 bases and the J gene lost 3 bases, with 11 bases spanning the gap. Germline lookup yields CDR1 PRHDT and CDR2 FYEKMQ (reference sequence). The CDR3 sequence is CASSWNGQTDTQYF. The CDR3 nucleotides are TGTGCCAGCAGCTGGAACGGGCAGACAGATACGCAGTATTTT.

The V gene is TRBV11-2, the J gene TRBJ1-5, with 8 bases lining up with TRBD1. Unmatched junction bases numbered 8, after V lost 5 bases and J lost 2 bases. The CDR3 sequence is 16 residues long. Germline values: CDR1 SGHAT, CDR2 FQNNGV. The CDR3 protein is CASSTGTGLGNQPQHF. The DNA of the CDR3 is TGTGCCAGCAGCACAGGGACAGGCTTGGGCAATCAGCCCCAGCATTTT. The whole variable domain, remainder taken from reference TRBV11-2 and TRBJ1-5, is EAGVAQSPRYKIIEKRQSVAFWCNPISGHATLYWYQQILGQGPKLLIQFQNNGVVDDSQLPKDRFSAERLKGVDSTLKIQPAKLEDSAVYLCASSTGTGLGNQPQHFGDGTRLSIL.

A note on this clone: Germline and junction disagree at one end, which may indicate a read error. This rearrangement joins TRBV19 to TRBJ1-2; 9 bases align to TRBD1. The CDR3 has 16 amino acids. The V gene's germline CDR1 is LNHDA and CDR2 SQIVND (reference sequence). The CDR3 bases are TGTGCCAGTAGTATAGTCGGGACAGGGATGATCTATGGCTACACCTTT. Translated: CASSIVGTGMIYGYTF.

The V gene is TRBV7-9, the J gene TRBJ2-1; 7 nucleotides agree with TRBD2. Looked up from germline, CDR1 is SEHNR and CDR2 is FQNEAQ (reference sequence). This CDR3 contains 15 residues. V shed 7 bases and J 0 bases; nucleotides not matched to a gene: 6. This CDR3 is CASTPRGDSYNEQFF. CDR3 nucleotide sequence: TGTGCCAGCACCCCCCGGGGGGACTCCTACAATGAGCAGTTCTTC. The full variable domain, completed using reference TRBV7-9 and TRBJ2-1, is DTGVSQNPRHKITKRGQNVTFRCDPISEHNRLYWYRQTLGQGPEFLTYFQNEAQLEKSRLLSDRFSAERPKGSFSTLEIQRTEQGDSAMYLCASTPRGDSYNEQFFGPGTRLTVL.

The rearrangement uses TRBV27 and TRBJ1-3; D remains ambiguous. The CDR3 extends over 14 amino acids. Germline CDR1 and CDR2: MNHEY and SMNVEV (reference sequence). V lost 6 bases and J lost 3, with 12 bases in between. The CDR3 loop is CASSRGEGGNTIYF. The CDR3, as DNA: TGTGCCAGCAGCCGGGGAGAGGGTGGAAACACCATATATTTT.

The CDR3 coding sequence is TGTGCCAGCAGCCAGACCGGGTCCCCGGGAACCCAGTACTTC. Protein: CASSQTGSPGTQYF. The rearrangement joins TRBV4-2 to TRBJ2-5; possibly TRBD2 for D (5 bases). The V end was cut by 3 bases, the J end by 8 bases, with 16 bases between. CDR3 length: 14 residues. Per the germline V gene, CDR1 is LGHNA and CDR2 is YNFKEQ.

The chain links TRBV7-3 to TRBJ1-1, with D perhaps TRBD1 (5 bases). The V gene lost 5 bases and the J gene lost 3 bases, with 19 bases spanning the gap. Germline CDR1 SGHTA, CDR2 FQGTGA. The CDR3 is 16 amino acids. CDR3 coding DNA: TGTGCCAGCAGCCCCGACGGAATTGTGGGGGACACTGAAGCTTTCTTT. This encodes CASSPDGIVGDTEAFF. Variable domain in full (rest from reference TRBV7-3 and TRBJ1-1): GAGVSQTPSNKVTEKGKYVELRCDPISGHTALYWYRQSLGQGPEFLIYFQGTGAADDSGLPNDRFFAVRPEGSVSTLKIQRTERGDSAVYLCASSPDGIVGDTEAFFGQGTRLTVV.

The rearrangement joins TRBV30 to TRBJ1-1; TRBD1 is a possible D gene (5 bases). Trimming cost V 5 bases and J 1 base, with 5 bases left between them. This CDR3 comprises 11 residues. Germline values: CDR1 GTSNPN, CDR2 SVGIG (reference sequence). CDR3 region: CAWGGNTEAFF. The CDR3 DNA reads TGTGCCTGGGGGGGGAACACTGAAGCTTTCTTT.

CDR3 in amino acids: CASSPPLGRIKSSGNTIYF. In DNA, the CDR3 is TGCGCCAGCAGTCCACCCCTGGGGCGTATAAAGAGCTCTGGAAACACCATATATTTT. The rearrangement joins TRBV23-1 to TRBJ1-3, with D maybe TRBD1 (5 bases). TRBV23-1 is an ORF, and what it does is uncertain. Trimming left V 4 bases short and J 0 bases short, with 22 bases between. The CDR3 is 19 amino acids.

The rearrangement joins TRBV6-5 to TRBJ1-6; a weak D match, TRBD1 (6 bases). Trimming took 2 bases from V and 10 from J, leaving 15 bases between them. This CDR3 is built from 15 residues. The germline V gene has CDR1 MNHEY and CDR2 SVGAGI. CDR3 region: CASSYAQGKGSPLHF. CDR3 nucleotide sequence: TGTGCCAGCAGTTACGCGCAGGGGAAGGGATCACCCCTCCACTTT.

CDR3 sequence: CASSLLGTSGGYNEQFF. The CDR3 DNA reads TGCGCCAGCAGCTTGTTGGGGACTAGCGGGGGCTACAATGAGCAGTTCTTC. This chain connects TRBV5-1 to TRBJ2-1; 14 nucleotides align to TRBD2. V shed 1 base and J 3 bases; nucleotides not matched to a gene: 3. Germline V gene lookup returns CDR1 SGHRS and CDR2 YFSETQ. The CDR3 sequence is 17 residues long.

The chain joins TRBV19 to TRBJ1-3; D call uncertain. The CDR3 covers 10 residues. Trimming left V 4 bases short and J 5 bases short, with 0 bases between. Germline-derived CDR1 and CDR2 are LNHDA and SQIVND (reference sequence). CDR3 amino acids: CASSRNTIYF. CDR3 DNA: TGTGCCAGTAGTAGAAACACCATATATTTT.

As concerns this clone: The junction and the germline gene differ at one end; a read error may be behind it. V usage is TRBV30 and J usage is TRBJ2-3, with 7 bases aligning to TRBD2. Germline values: CDR1 GTSNPN, CDR2 SVGIG (reference sequence). The CDR3 consists of 17 residues. The CDR3 is CAWSNGAGIHVPDTQYF. The CDR3 region has the DNA TGCGCCTGGAGTAACGGAGCGGGGATCCATGTCCCAGATACGCAGTATTTT.

This clone is a singleton in its sample. V usage is TRBV5-5 and J usage is TRBJ1-5, with 7 bases identical to TRBD1. CDR1 SGHKS and CDR2 YYEKEE come from the germline V gene (reference sequence). This CDR3 is 16 amino acids long. The V and J ends lost 5 bases and 2 bases, in that order; junction bases with no gene match: 10. Written as DNA, the CDR3 is TGTGCCAGCAGTTCGTCAGGGGGATTGGGCAATCAGCCCCAGCATTTT. Translation: CASSSSGGLGNQPQHF.

V is TRBV30 and J is TRBJ1-6, with 7 bases fitting TRBD1. The germline V gene encodes CDR1 GTSNPN and CDR2 SVGIG (reference sequence). The V segment lost 0 bases and the J segment 7 bases; nucleotides outside the gene matches: 6. CDR3 length: 15 residues. For the CDR3, the DNA is TGTGCCTGGAGTGTGACAGGGATTCGGAATTCACCCCTCCACTTT. Protein sequence: CAWSVTGIRNSPLHF. Full variable domain (outside the CDR3, taken from reference TRBV30 and TRBJ1-6): SQTIHQWPATLVQPVGSPLSLECTVEGTSNPNLYWYRQAAGRGLQLLFYSVGIGQISSEVPQNLSASRPQDRQFILSSKKLLLSDSGFYLCAWSVTGIRNSPLHFGNGTRLTVT.

The chain links TRBV2 to TRBJ2-3; tentatively, D is TRBD2 (6 bases). The CDR3 runs to 16 residues. Germline CDR1 reads SNHLY; CDR2 reads FYNNEI. The V gene lost 4 bases and the J gene lost 3 bases, with 17 bases spanning the gap. The DNA of the CDR3 is TGTGCCAGCAGTGTCCTTGGGGGGTTAAGAACAGATACGCAGTATTTT. Translating gives CASSVLGGLRTDTQYF.

The chain recombines TRBV5-1 with TRBJ2-2; the D gene is possibly TRBD1 (5 bases). CDR3 length: 15 amino acids. CDR1 SGHRS and CDR2 YFSETQ come from the germline V gene. Trimming pared 1 base from V and 3 bases from J, leaving 10 bases between. CDR3 region: CASSLSGPDTGELFF. CDR3 DNA sequence: TGCGCCAGCAGCTTGTCAGGGCCCGACACCGGGGAGCTGTTTTTT. Together with reference TRBV5-1 and TRBJ2-2, the CDR3 gives the full variable domain: KAGVTQTPRYLIKTRGQQVTLSCSPISGHRSVSWYQQTPGQGLQFLFEYFSETQRNKGNFPGRFSGRQFSNSRSEMNVSTLELGDSALYLCASSLSGPDTGELFFGEGSRLTVL.

This chain links TRBV9 with TRBJ1-1; a possible D gene is TRBD1 (5 bases). This CDR3 comprises 14 residues. The V end was cut by 4 bases, the J end by 1 base, with 11 bases between. Germline-derived CDR1 and CDR2 are SGDLS and YYNGEE. CDR3 sequence (DNA): TGTGCCAGCAGCACCGGAGACAGGAACACTGAAGCTTTCTTT. It encodes CASSTGDRNTEAFF.